This T cell receptor (beta chain) comes out of a study of blood T cells in healthy people across ages. Overall study findings and caveats: Whereas aged donors had fewer naive CD4+ cells, long-lived donors had more of them and higher diversity. Measured against age, TCR beta diversity per million T cells decreased in a roughly linear manner.

This CDR3 is 16 amino acids long. V shed 3 bases, J shed 4 bases, and the junction held 9 bases outside the gene matches. Germline CDR1 is SGHVS and CDR2 is FNYEAQ. A word on this clonotype: Its antigen is not known.

Next came a second PCR, run for 7 to 11 cycles, which used a sample-barcoded 5' primer along with a J-beta primer mix. The template-switch adaptor was a 5' adaptor with 12 random nucleotides. It tagged each cDNA molecule. TCRdb passed the 5' RACE reads through MiXCR, listing each CDR3 protein once. Of over 1.5 million distinct CDR3 sequences in the sample, 49% were seen once. The chain combines TRBV7-6 with TRBJ2-1, with 7 bases identical to TRBD1. This sequence originates from a woman aged 40 to 49 in good health. Specimen: blood. CDR3 coding DNA: TGTGCCAGCAGCTTTGACAGGGACAGCAGGTACAATGAGCAGTTCTTC. Translation: CASSFDRDSRYNEQFF. The full variable domain, with the rest looked up from reference TRBV7-6 and TRBJ2-1, is GAGVSQSPRYKVTKRGQDVALRCDPISGHVSLYWYRQALGQGPEFLTYFNYEAQQDKSGLPNDRFSAERPEGSISTLTIQRTEQRDSAMYRCASSFDRDSRYNEQFFGPGTRLTVL.